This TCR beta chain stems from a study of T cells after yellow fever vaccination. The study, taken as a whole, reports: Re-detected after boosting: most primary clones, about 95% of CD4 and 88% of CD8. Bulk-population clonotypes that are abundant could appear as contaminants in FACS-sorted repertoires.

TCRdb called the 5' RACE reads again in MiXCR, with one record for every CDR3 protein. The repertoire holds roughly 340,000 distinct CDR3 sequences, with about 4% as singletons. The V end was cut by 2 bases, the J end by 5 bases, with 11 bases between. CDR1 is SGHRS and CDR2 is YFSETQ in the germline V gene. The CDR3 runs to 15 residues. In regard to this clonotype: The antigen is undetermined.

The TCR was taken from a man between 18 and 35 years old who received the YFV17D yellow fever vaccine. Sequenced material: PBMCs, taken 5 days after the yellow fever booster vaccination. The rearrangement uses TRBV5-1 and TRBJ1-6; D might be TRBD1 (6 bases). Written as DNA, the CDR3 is TGCGCCAGCAGCTTAGGATCAGGGGATAATTCACCCCTCCACTTT. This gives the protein CASSLGSGDNSPLHF.